These 7 T cell receptor beta chains came from one sample sequenced in a study of cytomegalovirus exposure and HLA in healthy donors. Repertoires were generated with immunoSEQ multiplex PCR, while TCRdb's copy carries only in-frame clones and drops some. Here the sample spans approximately 180,000 clones, around 86% being singletons. Sequences were obtained from PBMCs. The receptors were sampled from a young woman in good health and CMV-seronegative.

The chain recombines TRBV21-1 with TRBJ2-7; the listed D gene, TRBD1, was not tested against the DNA. TRBV21-1 counts as a pseudogene. This CDR3 spans 14 amino acids. The CDR3 DNA follows: TGTGCCAGCAGCCAAGACAGGCCCAGCGACGAGCAGTACTTC. Its protein product is CASSQDRPSDEQYF.

The gene calls are TRBV4-1 and TRBJ1-1; 8 bases match TRBD1. Trimming took 4 bases from V and 4 from J; bases not matched to a gene: 11. The CDR3 consists of 16 residues. Per the germline V gene, CDR1 is MGHRA and CDR2 is YSYEKL. The CDR3 coding sequence is TGCGCCAGCAGCCTACAACAGGGGGGGGGAGTCACTGAAGCTTTCTTT. Encoded protein: CASSLQQGGGVTEAFF.

This clone was detected a few times. The chain links TRBV29-1 to TRBJ1-1; D ambiguous. This CDR3 has 11 amino acids. Per germline, CDR1 SQVTM and CDR2 ANQGSEA. Trimming shortened V by 4 bases and J by 6 bases, and 9 bases separated the two germline ends. CDR3 DNA: TGCAGCGTTGTACCCAGTGCTGAAGCTTTCTTT. This translates into CSVVPSAEAFF.

V gene TRBV30 combines with J gene TRBJ2-1; 9 bases are a match to TRBD1. CDR1 GTSNPN and CDR2 SVGIG come from the germline V gene (reference sequence). The CDR3 consists of 15 residues. V was pared by 2 bases and J by 4 bases, with 6 bases of the junction left unmatched. The CDR3: CAWSPGTGNYNEQFF. CDR3 nucleotides: TGTGCCTGGAGTCCCGGGACAGGGAATTACAATGAGCAGTTCTTC.

The V gene is TRBV5-4, the J gene TRBJ2-4; D possibly corresponds to TRBD1 (5 bases). The V gene lost 0 bases and the J gene lost 1 base, with 20 bases spanning the gap. This CDR3 has 19 amino acids. The germline V gene has CDR1 SGHNT and CDR2 YYREEE (reference sequence). In nucleotides, the CDR3 is TGTGCCAGCAGCTTGGGGGCGGCCCAGGGTTCCACGGCCAAAAACATTCAGTACTTC. This gives the protein CASSLGAAQGSTAKNIQYF.

The sample holds a few counts of this clone. The chain joins TRBV6-5 to TRBJ2-7, with D possibly being TRBD2 (6 bases). Trimming shortened V by 2 bases and J by 3 bases, and 11 bases separated the two germline ends. The CDR3 spans 14 residues. The germline gives CDR1 MNHEY, CDR2 SVGAGI. CDR3 sequence reads: CASSYNGGSYEQYF. In DNA, the CDR3 is TGTGCCAGCAGTTACAACGGGGGAAGCTACGAGCAGTACTTC.

This chain connects TRBV5-1 to TRBJ2-3; 8 nucleotides line up with TRBD2. Per germline, CDR1 SGHRS and CDR2 YFSETQ. Losses at the gene ends were 4 bases for V and 5 bases for J; bases not matched to a gene: 6. The CDR3 loop spans 14 amino acids. For the CDR3, the DNA is TGCGCCAGCAGCCTGAGCGCGGGAGGAGATACGCAGTATTTT. Its translation: CASSLSAGGDTQYF.